One T cell receptor beta chain is described in this entry. The data originate from a study of shared clonotypes between healthy human individuals. The germline V gene encodes CDR1 LNHDA and CDR2 SQIVND (reference sequence). Unmatched junction bases numbered 6, after V lost 6 bases and J lost 3 bases. The CDR3 totals 15 residues. Several immunoSEQ 96-well plates shared each subset's DNA, each plate a replicate. The data were produced by immunoSEQ multiplex PCR, yet TCRdb's version contains in-frame clones alone and is incomplete. Of over 2 million clones listed, 85% to 95% are singletons. The sample was naive CD4+ T cells sorted from blood. As to subset: CD45RA+ positively selected. This receptor was identified in a man between 18 and 29 years old in good health. The chain uses TRBV19 and TRBJ2-5; 11 bases map to TRBD2. This CDR3 reads CASRSLAGGEETQYF. CDR3 nucleotide sequence: TGTGCCAGTAGAAGCCTAGCGGGAGGAGAAGAGACCCAGTACTTC.